The 30 T cell receptor beta chains listed next were all sequenced from one sample in a study of regulatory T cells in long-lasting Graves disease. Time point meaning: newly diagnosed GD, antithyroid drugs for less than 3 months. Making the TCR library involved RNA that had been extracted from PBMCs. Building the TCR beta libraries relied on iRepertoire HTBI primers, and CDR3 regions underwent Arm-PCR. TCRdb re-called the multiplex PCR reads through MiXCR, storing one row per CDR3 protein. The sample lists fewer than 450,000 distinct CDR3 sequences, about 15% seen once, with approximately 7.8% in the top ten. In addition, the sample was reused for a study of T cells in Graves' hyperthyroidism and ophthalmopathy.

Sequenced here: peripheral blood mononuclear cells (PBMCs), sampled at new diagnosis, from a patient treated with antithyroid drugs. These receptors were obtained from a middle-aged woman with Graves disease.

This clonotype came up many times. V and J are TRBV30 and TRBJ1-1; D uncertain. Deletions cut 4 bases from V and 1 base from J, with 13 bases between. The V gene's germline CDR1 is GTSNPN and CDR2 SVGIG (reference sequence). This CDR3 is built from 14 residues. CDR3 residues: CAWNRGHPNTEAFF. The CDR3 nucleotides are TGTGCCTGGAATAGAGGGCACCCGAACACTGAAGCTTTCTTT.

Many counts were recorded for this clonotype. The rearrangement joins TRBV2 to TRBJ2-1, with 14 bases identical to TRBD2. Per the germline V gene, CDR1 is SNHLY and CDR2 is FYNNEI. Unmatched junction bases numbered 7, after V lost 3 bases and J lost 6 bases. This CDR3 region has 17 residues. The CDR3 coding sequence is TGTGCCAGCAGTGACTCCGGGACTAGCGGGGGAGTCAATGAGCAGTTCTTC. The encoded protein is CASSDSGTSGGVNEQFF.

This clonotype turned up a few times. The gene calls are TRBV19 and TRBJ2-7; TRBD1 matches at 8 bases. CDR1 and CDR2 (germline): LNHDA, SQIVND (reference sequence). There are 17 residues in the CDR3. V trimming: 3 bases; J trimming: 3 bases; junction bases outside the gene matches: 13. CDR3 sequence: CASSMIGRDRLNYEQYF. The CDR3 bases are TGTGCCAGTAGTATGATCGGGCGGGACAGGCTTAACTACGAGCAGTACTTC.

This clonotype was seen a few times. V usage is TRBV11-3 and J usage is TRBJ2-6, with D tentatively TRBD1 or TRBD2 (5 bases each). Per germline, CDR1 SGHNT and CDR2 YENEEA. Trimming removed 5 bases from V and 0 bases from J, with 14 bases in between. The CDR3 length is 17 residues. CDR3 DNA: TGTGCCAGCAGCCCCCGGGACCCCCGCTCTGGGGCCAACGTCCTGACTTTC. It specifies CASSPRDPRSGANVLTF.

The table lists this clonotype with many counts. Here the CDR3 DNA reads TGTGCCAGCAGCCTCCCGGCGGGTGGCTACACCTTC. Translating it yields CASSLPAGGYTF. The V call is TRBV9, the J call TRBJ1-2; no clear D. CDR3 length: 12 amino acids. The V end lost 4 bases, the J end lost 7 bases, and 11 bases lay between the germline ends. Germline V CDR1 and CDR2: SGDLS, YYNGEE.

This clonotype turned up a few times. This chain uses TRBV5-6 with TRBJ1-2; D unclear. This CDR3 has 14 amino acids. The germline V gene encodes CDR1 SGHDT and CDR2 YYEEEE. The V and J ends lost 4 bases and 5 bases respectively, with 15 bases between them. The CDR3 loop is CASSRTETIYGYTF. CDR3 in DNA: TGTGCCAGCAGCCGGACCGAAACCATTTATGGCTACACCTTC.

Comment on this clonotype: A much larger clone lies one base from this, so it may be a read error. The CDR3 does not end in the conserved phenylalanine or tryptophan, so this is likely a read error. The genes are TRBV7-8 and TRBJ2-7; perhaps TRBD2 as D (6 bases). The V gene's germline CDR1 is SGHVS and CDR2 FQNEAQ. Trimming removed 1 base from V and 2 bases from J, with 6 bases in between. There are 13 residues in the CDR3. The CDR3 protein is CASSLERAYEQYL. For the CDR3, the DNA is TGTGCCAGCAGCTTAGAGCGGGCCTACGAGCAGTACCTC.

This clonotype was counted ten times or more. The chain uses TRBV6-5 and TRBJ2-7; D could derive from TRBD1 or TRBD2 (5 bases each). Trimming took off 0 bases at V and 1 base at J, with 13 bases between the two ends. Germline V gene data show CDR1 as MNHEY and CDR2 as SVGAGI. CDR3 size: 16 residues. The CDR3 protein is CASSYSTLWGSYEQYF. The CDR3 DNA follows: TGTGCCAGCAGTTACTCGACTTTGTGGGGGTCCTACGAGCAGTACTTC.

Turning to this clonotype: Just one base apart from a much larger clone, this may be a read error. The V call is TRBV4-1, the J call TRBJ2-7; 9 nucleotides line up with TRBD1. Germline CDR1 and CDR2: MGHRA and YSYEKL. The CDR3 covers 15 residues. CDR3 in DNA: TGCGCCAGCAGCTGGGGGACAGGGAGCTCCTTCGAGCAGTACTTC. Its protein product is CASSWGTGSSFEQYF.

J is TRBJ2-3 and V is TRBV24-1; 11 bases line up with TRBD2. Germline loops: CDR1 KGHDR, CDR2 SFDVKD. The CDR3 extends over 17 amino acids. V lost 3 bases and J lost 2; bases outside the gene matches: 6. Here the CDR3 DNA reads TGTGCCACCAGTGATCCCGGGACTAGCGGTAACACAGATACGCAGTATTTT. Translation gives CATSDPGTSGNTDTQYF.

This clonotype occurred many times. This rearrangement joins TRBV19 to TRBJ2-5; tentatively, D is TRBD1 or TRBD2 (5 bases each). The germline CDR1 and CDR2 sequences are LNHDA and SQIVND (reference sequence). The CDR3 is 16 residues long. V dropped 2 bases and J dropped 5 bases, with 18 bases sitting between them. The CDR3 coding sequence is TGTGCCAGTAGTATACCAGGGACCCGTAAGGAGGAGACCCAGTACTTC. Translating gives CASSIPGTRKEETQYF. Filled out from reference TRBV19 and TRBJ2-5, the complete variable domain reads DGGITQSPKYLFRKEGQNVTLSCEQNLNHDAMYWYRQDPGQGLRLIYYSQIVNDFQKGDIAEGYSVSREKKESFPLTVTSAQKNPTAFYLCASSIPGTRKEETQYFGPGTRLLVL.

This clonotype was seen ten or more times. The chain recombines TRBV7-2 with TRBJ2-5; 7 bases are a match to TRBD2. The CDR3 length is 15 residues. The germline V gene encodes CDR1 SGHTA and CDR2 FQGNSA. V gave up 5 bases and J gave up 1 base; unmatched junction bases: 7. CDR3 in DNA: TGTGCCAGCAGCGCTAGCGGAGGCCCCCAAGAGACCCAGTACTTC. Its protein is CASSASGGPQETQYF.

The table lists this clonotype with many counts. The genes are TRBV18 and TRBJ1-4; no clear D gene. V was pared by 0 bases and J by 4 bases, with 6 bases between. The CDR3 consists of 14 residues. The germline CDR1 and CDR2 sequences are KGHSH and LQKENI. CDR3 in amino acids: CASSPPFGNEKLFF. The CDR3 DNA sequence: TGTGCCAGCTCACCACCGTTTGGTAATGAAAAACTGTTTTTT.

This clonotype came up many times. This chain links TRBV28 with TRBJ2-5, with D perhaps matching TRBD1 or TRBD2 (5 bases each). Trimming removed 6 bases from V and 5 bases from J, with 13 bases in between. The germline gives CDR1 MDHEN, CDR2 SYDVKM. This CDR3 has 13 amino acids. The DNA of the CDR3 is TGTGCCAGCAGAATCAGGGAGCGGGAGACCCAGTACTTC. This sequence encodes CASRIRERETQYF.

The rearrangement links TRBV11-2 to TRBJ2-1; maybe TRBD2 (5 bases). Per the germline V gene, CDR1 is SGHAT and CDR2 is FQNNGV. CDR3 length equals 15 residues. V gave up 4 bases and J gave up 0 bases, with 10 bases separating them. The CDR3 DNA reads as TGTGCCAGCAGCTCCCGGGCGGGCTCCTACAATGAGCAGTTCTTC. Translated: CASSSRAGSYNEQFF.

This clonotype showed up many times. In nucleotides, the CDR3 is TGTGCCAGCAGTTTCAGGGATTTAAACGGGGAGTATTTT. Protein sequence: CASSFRDLNGEYF. The chain joins TRBV12-3 or TRBV12-4 to TRBJ2-3; D may be TRBD1 or TRBD2 (5 bases each). The V end was cut by 3 bases, the J end by 13 bases, with 17 bases between. The CDR3 length is 13 residues.

The chain uses TRBV24-1 and TRBJ2-1, with D possibly being TRBD2 (6 bases). This CDR3 spans 16 amino acids. Germline CDR1 is KGHDR and CDR2 is SFDVKD. With 2 bases removed from V and 6 bases from J, the gap between germline ends came to 16 bases. CDR3 nucleotides: TGTGCCACCAGTGATTGGGCGGCTAGCGAAACCAATGAGCAGTTCTTC. Its protein product is CATSDWAASETNEQFF.

This clonotype was detected a few times. The genes are TRBV7-9 and TRBJ2-3; TRBD2 matches at 9 bases. The J call is doubtful: the DNA matches TRBJ2-5 better. CDR1 is SEHNR and CDR2 is FQNEAQ in the germline V gene (reference sequence). This CDR3 region has 15 residues. As DNA, the CDR3 is TGTGCCAGCAGCAGGAGTAGCGGGAGTGGAGAGACCCAGTACTTC. It codes for CASSRSSGSGETQYF.

Ten or more counts support this clonotype. The chain carries TRBV12-3 or TRBV12-4 and TRBJ2-2; 8 nucleotides agree with TRBD1. CDR3 length: 16 amino acids. J lost 5 bases, V lost 6 bases, and 11 bases had no gene match. The CDR3 sequence is CASSLRGRVGTGELFF. In DNA, the CDR3 is TGTGCCAGCAGCCTCAGGGGGCGGGTGGGTACCGGGGAGCTGTTTTTT.

This clonotype was seen at least ten times. The J gene is TRBJ1-6, the V gene TRBV27, with TRBD1 identical over 7 bases. V was clipped by 5 bases and J by 8 bases; unmatched bases: 6. CDR1 is MNHEY, CDR2 SMNVEV, per germline (reference sequence). There are 14 residues in the CDR3. CDR3 in DNA: TGTGCCAGCAGTGGCAGGGGGTGGGATTCACCCCTCCACTTT. Translated, it gives CASSGRGWDSPLHF.

This clonotype was seen a few times. The J gene is TRBJ1-6, the V gene TRBV7-2, with 7 bases identical to TRBD1. Losses at the gene ends were 5 bases for V and 4 bases for J; bases not matched to a gene: 8. Germline V CDR1 and CDR2: SGHTA, FQGNSA. The CDR3 totals 16 residues. As DNA, the CDR3 is TGTGCCAGCAGCCCCGGGACAGAATCATATAATTCACCCCTCCACTTT. Translated, it gives CASSPGTESYNSPLHF.

This clonotype has a count of ten or more. The chain employs TRBV12-3 or TRBV12-4 and TRBJ1-5; D possibly corresponds to TRBD1 (5 bases). V shed 5 bases and J shed 7 bases, with 9 bases lying between them. The CDR3 is made up of 12 amino acids. The CDR3 DNA reads as TGTGCCAGCAGTGTGACAGTGCAGCCCCAGCATTTT. This encodes CASSVTVQPQHF.

This clonotype was seen a handful of times. This chain uses TRBV20-1 with TRBJ2-7; possibly TRBD1 for D (6 bases). The germline V gene has CDR1 DFQATT and CDR2 SNEGSKA (reference sequence). The V end lost 4 bases, the J end lost 2 bases, and 27 bases lay between the germline ends. CDR3 length equals 18 residues. CDR3 sequence reads: CSAIPPIPGAHRPYEQYF. The CDR3 DNA reads TGCAGTGCTATCCCTCCCATTCCAGGGGCGCATCGTCCCTACGAGCAGTACTTC.

The sample holds one count of this clonotype. The chain links TRBV19 to TRBJ2-7; 8 nucleotides align to TRBD2. The CDR3 loop spans 14 amino acids. Trimming took 3 bases from V and 3 from J; bases not matched to a gene: 4. From germline, CDR1 is LNHDA and CDR2 SQIVND (reference sequence). DNA for the CDR3: TGTGCCAGTAGTATGTCTAGCGGGCTCTACGAGCAGTACTTC. This translates into CASSMSSGLYEQYF.

This clonotype was counted at least ten times. This chain connects TRBV7-9 to TRBJ1-2; D perhaps matches TRBD1 (5 bases). V lost 1 base and J 0 bases, leaving 9 bases between the germline ends. The CDR3 totals 15 residues. From germline, CDR1 is SEHNR and CDR2 FQNEAQ (reference sequence). The CDR3 loop reads CASSLVGQTNYGYTF. The CDR3 DNA reads TGTGCCAGCAGCTTAGTAGGACAAACTAACTATGGCTACACCTTC.

V gene TRBV5-6 combines with J gene TRBJ1-2; D is unclear. CDR1 and CDR2 from the germline V gene are SGHDT and YYEEEE. V shed 1 base and J shed 8 bases, with 9 bases lying between them. The CDR3 has 12 amino acids. The CDR3 reads CASSLSIGGYTF. CDR3 nucleotide sequence: TGTGCCAGCAGCTTGTCGATCGGGGGCTACACCTTC.

This clonotype was observed at least ten times. The genes are TRBV9 and TRBJ2-3; a possible D gene is TRBD1 (6 bases). Germline loops: CDR1 SGDLS, CDR2 YYNGEE. Trimming cost V 5 bases and J 3 bases, with 16 bases left between them. The CDR3 contains 15 residues. The CDR3 loop reads CASSSSGTPTDTQYF. The CDR3 DNA follows: TGTGCCAGCAGTTCTTCCGGGACACCTACAGATACGCAGTATTTT.

This clonotype has ten or more counts. The chain joins TRBV25-1 to TRBJ2-2; 13 positions agree with TRBD2. Germline lookup yields CDR1 MGHDK and CDR2 SYGVNS. The CDR3 length is 16 residues. After removal of 6 bases from V and 5 bases from J, the junction contained 6 bases not matched to a gene. The CDR3: CASRGLAGSYTGELFF. Written as DNA, the CDR3 is TGTGCCAGCAGGGGACTAGCGGGAAGTTATACCGGGGAGCTGTTTTTT.

The chain recombines TRBV5-1 with TRBJ2-3; maybe TRBD2 (5 bases). V was cut by 4 bases and J by 0 bases, with 15 bases left in between. In germline, CDR1 is SGHRS, CDR2 YFSETQ. The CDR3 contains 16 residues. CDR3 region: CASSPTSASSTDTQYF. The CDR3 nucleotides are TGCGCCAGCAGCCCTACTAGTGCTTCAAGCACAGATACGCAGTATTTT.

This clonotype was observed at least ten times. This rearrangement joins TRBV7-6 to TRBJ2-5; D may be TRBD1 (6 bases). The germline V gene has CDR1 SGHVS and CDR2 FNYEAQ. The CDR3 runs to 17 residues. With 2 bases removed from V and 2 bases from J, the gap between germline ends came to 18 bases. CDR3: CASSLYPAGQGQETQYF. The DNA for the CDR3 is TGTGCCAGCAGCTTATATCCAGCCGGGCAGGGGCAAGAGACCCAGTACTTC.